The present entry profiles one TCR beta chain with its context. The CDR3 length is 20 residues. CDR1 LGHNA and CDR2 YSLEER come from the germline V gene. Trimming took 4 bases from V and 3 from J; bases not matched to a gene: 20. Authors' processing steps: Quantification of nucleated cells was approximated via reference gene primer amplification. The assay was immunoSEQ multiplex PCR, and TCRdb's table has in-frame clones only and misses some. That table supplies the V and J calls and clone size; D and trimming were determined from the DNA. Here the sample spans some 20,000 clones, about 90% being singletons. This sample was taken from a study of blood T cell repertoires in COVID-19. Whole-study context: The United States, Italy and Spain provided the acute and convalescent COVID-19 samples. In each case, the material was cDNA or gDNA derived from T cells, B-cell-depleted T cells, or PBMCs.

Sequenced material: peripheral blood. This receptor was identified in a human donor in a cohort sampled during active COVID-19. The chain has TRBV4-3 and TRBJ2-7; 11 bases match TRBD2. The CDR3 sequence: CASSLDEGLAGGPTLYEQYV. In nucleotides, the CDR3 is TGCGCCAGCAGCCTCGATGAAGGATTAGCGGGAGGGCCGACCCTCTACGAGCAGTACGTC.